Reported below is one T cell receptor (beta chain). Its antigen specificity is not known. Per-base quality was not reported, and no clone a single base away is much larger than it. This entry is derived from a study of shared clonotypes between healthy human individuals (dated by TCRdb to the early 2020s). In terms of the full investigation: The cohort included a few men and a couple of women between 18 and 49 years of age. For each donor, CD4 naive and CD4 memory were each given three plates, CD8 naive was given two plates, and CD8 memory was given one plate. The study deeply sequenced blood TCR repertoires of about 5 healthy adults to estimate repertoire size and the extent of clonotype sharing between individuals. To increase sequencing depth and limit assay-specific biases, TCR repertoire library preparation and sequencing were carried out by different laboratories using diverse techniques. Between about 0.9 and 8.9 billion PBMCs per donor were obtained by leukapheresis. The study at large found these results: Rarefaction of sorted-subset datasets indicated incomplete sequencing despite the large sequencing depth. Based on pairwise subsampling, the degree of clonotype sharing among donors was expected to be affected by sequencing depth. Because the study included only a small number of donors, the genetic and exposure-history diversity represented was limited. Compared with non-shared clonotypes, the clonotypes found in all four sorted-subset donors had higher generation probabilities. About 5% of naive CD4, 3.5% of naive CD8, approximately 2% of memory CD4, and 0.4% of memory CD8 clonotypes were shared across several donors. Estimated clonotype richness was generally larger for naive than for memory subsets. Sampling was restricted to blood, and TCR repertoires in tissue are likely to differ from TCR repertoires in blood.

Inclusive of the bounding cysteine and phenylalanine, the CDR3 is 14 residues long. The CDR3 DNA has 42 bases and is translated from base 1. V drops 0 bases and J drops 7 bases, leaving 13 bases in between. From a lookup of the germline V gene, CDR1 and CDR2 are SNHLY and FYNNEI. For the CD8 naive samples, CD45RO-negative cells were positively selected for CCR7, yielding a CD45RA+CCR7+ population from which TemRA cells were excluded. The donors were healthy, HIV-negative adults with no recently reported acute infections or vaccinations. Every donor was a Caucasian adult living in Nashville, Tennessee, USA. Blood was obtained by leukapheresis, after which PBMCs were separated by Ficoll-Histopaque density gradient centrifugation and cryopreserved in liquid nitrogen vapor phase. Purity and quantity of every magnetically sorted T cell population were checked by analytical flow cytometry. Genomic DNA was isolated from each sorted fraction and quantified by UV absorbance on a Nanodrop 2000c.

TCR CDR3 regions were amplified from genomic DNA by multiplex PCR using the deep immunoSEQ assay. Extracted genomic DNA from each cell subset was distributed evenly across all wells of several immunoSEQ 96-well plates, and each plate was treated as a replicate. For sorted subsets, 200 to 250 ng genomic DNA, equal to about 30,000 T cell genomes, was loaded into each replicate PCR. Purified libraries were measured with a Qubit 3.0 fluorometer, size-checked on a Bioanalyzer 2100, and measured again with the KAPA Library Quantification kit. Every immunoSEQ 96-well plate was sequenced on a separate single-read 150-cycle Illumina NextSeq 550 flow cell. As for the authors' bioinformatics: Because only junctional sequences without quality scores were contained in the immunoSEQ output, filtering matching that applied to full-length reads could not be performed. Sequences were annotated with PyIR, a Python wrapper for IgBLAST v1.9, using IMGT germline references to assign V/J genes and CDR3. Reads with weak V/J assignments (E-value above 1e-6), missing CDR3, stop codons, out-of-frame junctions, or ambiguous translated residues were removed. A V3J clonotype was defined by an identical inferred V gene, J gene, and CDR3 amino acid sequence. The percentage overlap between two repertoires was calculated by dividing the number of shared unique clonotypes by the size of the smaller repertoire. Three approaches were used to assess repertoire richness: RTK rarefaction, the Chao1 estimator, and Recon v2.1 estimates of unobserved clonotypes. OLGA was used to compute generation probabilities for all TCRbeta clonotypes that the gDNA method yielded from a few donors. TCRdb carries this immuneACCESS record with in-frame sequences only. Its versions omit some clonotypes, under half of them owing to an unresolved V gene in the studies checked, with the rest unexplained. V, J and clone size are taken as reported in that table, and D and trimming were inferred from the DNA itself. The sample data list about 2 million clones, and less than 95% of these were observed just once. About 1.1% of the sample comes from the top ten.

In this chain, TRBV2 is recombined with TRBJ2-7; TRBD1 is a weak D gene call, 5 bases matching. This sequence was found in a man between 18 and 29 years old in good health. The sequencing sample was made of naive CD8+ T cells sorted from blood. The label giving this sample's cell subset or site can be read as: CD45RA+CCR7+. The sequenced DNA: TGTGCCAGCAGTGAAGCAGGGGCATACCGGGAGCAGTACTTC. The resulting protein is CASSEAGAYREQYF.